Sequencing of this TCR beta chain was carried out in a study of shared clonotypes between healthy human individuals. Study results and limitations: Sampling involved blood alone; tissue repertoires likely differ. Inspection by rarefaction showed sorted-subset sequencing to be incomplete despite large depth.

Selected positively for CCR7 and CD45RO-negative, naive CD8 cells excluded terminally differentiated effector memory CD45RA+ cells. Donation came from healthy HIV-negative adults that had no recent acute infections or vaccinations. Some clones are missing from TCRdb's copy, which holds only in-frame ones; the method was immunoSEQ multiplex PCR. The sample contains some 2 million clones, less than 95% of which appear only once. With V trimmed by 6 bases and J by 8 bases, 13 bases remained unmatched. The V gene's germline CDR1 is MNHEY and CDR2 SMNVEV (reference sequence). The CDR3 totals 15 residues. In the case of this clone: Its antigen is unidentified.

The origin of this receptor is a man younger than 35 in good health. J is TRBJ1-2 and V is TRBV27; 9 bases align to TRBD1. Sequenced sample: naive CD8+ T cells sorted from blood. The CDR3 is CASSLAGTGSRGYTF. The CDR3 DNA follows: TGTGCCAGCAGCCTCGCCGGGACAGGGTCGCGCGGCTACACCTTC.